A selection of T cell receptor beta chains follows, all from one sample in a study of blood T cell repertoires in COVID-19. Assay: immunoSEQ multiplex PCR; the TCRdb copy retains only in-frame clones and omits some. The sample shows about 670,000 clones, approximately 90% of them seen only once. The sample comprised peripheral blood. These receptors originate from a young woman with acute or convalescent COVID-19. CDR3s include the opening cysteine and the closing phenylalanine or tryptophan.

V gene	J gene	CDR3 protein
TRBV6-5	TRBJ2-2	CASSLEGLTGELFF
TRBV7-9	TRBJ2-3	CASSFSGGADTQYF
TRBV28	TRBJ2-7	CASSLGRGRREQYF
TRBV5-8	TRBJ1-2	CASSWAGQSYGYTF
TRBV18	TRBJ2-3	CASSPDLSTDTQYF
TRBV19	TRBJ2-7	CASSIATAYEQYF
TRBV7-9	TRBJ1-6	CASSDRGTAYNSPLHF
TRBV6-5	TRBJ1-1	CASSLGTGNMRAFF
TRBV11-3	TRBJ2-1	CASSRTGSREQFF
TRBV5-1	TRBJ1-6	CASRDRAGSPLHF
TRBV6-5	TRBJ1-5	CASTPGKNQPQHF
TRBV27	TRBJ1-2	CASSSRTGGMGYTF
TRBV24-1	TRBJ1-4	CATSQPTGETEKLFF
TRBV20-1	TRBJ1-2	CSASLAGNYGYTF
TRBV19	TRBJ1-1	CASSKGQDHTEAFF
TRBV15	TRBJ2-2	CATSRDSPGNTGELFF
TRBV27	TRBJ1-5	CASSLWGTGDNQPQHF
TRBV30	TRBJ2-1	CAWNGGRSYNEQFF
TRBV15	TRBJ1-1	CATSNVVDYPEAFF
TRBV7-2	TRBJ2-7	CASSPSRAGPEQYF
TRBV27	TRBJ2-7	CASSLRLAGGPPYPYYEQYF
TRBV27	TRBJ1-5	CASSKGGIQPQHF
TRBV15	TRBJ1-1	CATSRPKPGTRGTEAFF
TRBV27	TRBJ1-4	CASSRTGTIFKLNEKLFF
TRBV7-3	TRBJ2-1	CASSANRVSYNEQFF
TRBV6-7	TRBJ1-3	CASIEIRERNTIYF
TRBV7-2	TRBJ1-5	CASSLGSRVNQPQHF
TRBV28	TRBJ1-1	CASSSPIQGPINTEAFF
TRBV24-1	TRBJ1-3	CATKPSVGAGGNTIYF
TRBV9	TRBJ2-1	CASSVLDRLSNEQFF
TRBV6-1	TRBJ1-4	CASSESVTGGEKLFF
TRBV19	TRBJ2-7	CASSMVQGGYEQYF
TRBV6-5	TRBJ1-1	CASTETGVDTEAFF
TRBV6-1	TRBJ1-5	CASSGGGGNSNQPQHF
TRBV28	TRBJ1-2	CASIPSLGTGGSRESHIGYGYTF
TRBV6-5	TRBJ1-1	CASTVSPRLTEAFF
TRBV4-1	TRBJ1-1	CASSQDTGPNTEAFF
TRBV12-3/TRBV12-4	TRBJ1-2	CASSEQGYYGYTF
TRBV27	TRBJ2-3	CASSLSQAHSGDTQYF
TRBV19	TRBJ1-1	CASQSNTEAFF